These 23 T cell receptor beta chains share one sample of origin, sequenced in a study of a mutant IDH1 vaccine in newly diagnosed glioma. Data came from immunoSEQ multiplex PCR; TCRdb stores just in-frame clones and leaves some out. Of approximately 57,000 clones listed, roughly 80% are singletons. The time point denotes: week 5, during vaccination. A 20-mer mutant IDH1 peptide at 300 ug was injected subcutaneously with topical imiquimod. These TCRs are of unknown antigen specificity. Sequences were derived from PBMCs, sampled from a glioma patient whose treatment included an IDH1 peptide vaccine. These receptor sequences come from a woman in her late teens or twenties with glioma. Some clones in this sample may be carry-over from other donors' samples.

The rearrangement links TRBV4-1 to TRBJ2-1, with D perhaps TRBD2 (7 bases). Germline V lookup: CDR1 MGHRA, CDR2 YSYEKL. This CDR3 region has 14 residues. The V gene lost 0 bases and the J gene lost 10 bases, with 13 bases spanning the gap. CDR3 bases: TGCGCCAGCAGCCAAGAGGGGGGGCTAAGGGAGCAGTTCTTC. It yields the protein CASSQEGGLREQFF.

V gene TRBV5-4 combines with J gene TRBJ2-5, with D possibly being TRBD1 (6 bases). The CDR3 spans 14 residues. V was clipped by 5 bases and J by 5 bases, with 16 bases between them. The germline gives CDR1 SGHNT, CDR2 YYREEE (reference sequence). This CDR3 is CASREQGPDETQYF. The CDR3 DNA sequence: TGTGCCAGCAGGGAGCAGGGGCCGGATGAGACCCAGTACTTC.

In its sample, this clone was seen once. This CDR3 reads CASSPGGHLNTEAFF. Here the CDR3 DNA reads TGTGCCAGCAGCCCAGGGGGACACCTGAACACTGAAGCTTTCTTT. The rearrangement links TRBV7-9 to TRBJ1-1; 7 nucleotides align to TRBD1. The CDR3 covers 15 residues. V trimming: 5 bases; J trimming: 0 bases; junction bases outside the gene matches: 6. Germline-derived CDR1 and CDR2 are SEHNR and FQNEAQ (reference sequence). Variable domain in full (rest from reference TRBV7-9 and TRBJ1-1): DTGVSQNPRHKITKRGQNVTFRCDPISEHNRLYWYRQTLGQGPEFLTYFQNEAQLEKSRLLSDRFSAERPKGSFSTLEIQRTEQGDSAMYLCASSPGGHLNTEAFFGQGTRLTVV.

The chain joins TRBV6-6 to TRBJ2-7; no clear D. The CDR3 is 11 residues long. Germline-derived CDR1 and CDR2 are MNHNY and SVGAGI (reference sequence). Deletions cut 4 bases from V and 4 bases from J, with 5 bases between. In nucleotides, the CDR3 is TGTGCCAGCAGTTGGGATTACGAGCAGTACTTC. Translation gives CASSWDYEQYF.

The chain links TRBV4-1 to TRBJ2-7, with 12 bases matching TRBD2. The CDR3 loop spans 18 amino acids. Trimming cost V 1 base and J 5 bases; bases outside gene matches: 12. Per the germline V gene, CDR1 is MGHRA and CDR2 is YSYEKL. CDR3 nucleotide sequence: TGCGCCAGCAGCCAAGTTCCTAGCGGGAGGGCGCCTGAGGACGAGCAGTACTTC. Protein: CASSQVPSGRAPEDEQYF.

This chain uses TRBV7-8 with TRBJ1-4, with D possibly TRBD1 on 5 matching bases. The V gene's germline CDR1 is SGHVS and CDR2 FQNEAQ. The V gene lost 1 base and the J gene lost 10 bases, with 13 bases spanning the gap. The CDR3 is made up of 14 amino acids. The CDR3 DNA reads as TGTGCCAGCAGCTTAGATGAGGGGAAGGGAAAACTGTTTTTT. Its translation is CASSLDEGKGKLFF.

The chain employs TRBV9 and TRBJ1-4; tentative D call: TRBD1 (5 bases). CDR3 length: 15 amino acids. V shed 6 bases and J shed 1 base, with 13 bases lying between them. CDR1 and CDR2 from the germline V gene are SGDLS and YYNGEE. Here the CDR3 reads CASNKGLGTNEKLFF. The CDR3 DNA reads TGTGCCAGCAATAAGGGACTGGGAACTAATGAAAAACTGTTTTTT.

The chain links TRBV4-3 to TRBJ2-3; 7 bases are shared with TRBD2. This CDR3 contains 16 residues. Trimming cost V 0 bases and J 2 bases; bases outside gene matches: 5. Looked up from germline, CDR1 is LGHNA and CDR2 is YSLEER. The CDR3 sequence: CASSQDRGGVTDTQYF. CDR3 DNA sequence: TGCGCCAGCAGCCAAGATCGCGGGGGTGTCACAGATACGCAGTATTTT.

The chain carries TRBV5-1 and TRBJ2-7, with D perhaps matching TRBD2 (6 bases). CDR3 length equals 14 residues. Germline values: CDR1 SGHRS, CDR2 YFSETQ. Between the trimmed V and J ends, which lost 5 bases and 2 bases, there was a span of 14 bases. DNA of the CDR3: TGCGCCAGCAGGGGACTGGGAAGGGCCTACGAGCAGTACTTC. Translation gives CASRGLGRAYEQYF.

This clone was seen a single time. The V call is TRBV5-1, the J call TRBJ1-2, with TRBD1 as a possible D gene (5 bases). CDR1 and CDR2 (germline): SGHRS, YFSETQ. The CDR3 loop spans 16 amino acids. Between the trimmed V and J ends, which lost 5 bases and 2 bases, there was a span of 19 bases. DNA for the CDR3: TGCGCCAGCAGTCCCGGGACTTGGGGCTCCAACTATGGCTACACCTTC. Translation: CASSPGTWGSNYGYTF.

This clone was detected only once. The CDR3 sequence is CASSSDTDLGQGAPGELFF. The CDR3 DNA follows: TGTGCCAGCAGCTCGGATACGGACCTCGGACAGGGGGCGCCCGGGGAGCTGTTTTTT. This chain links TRBV13 with TRBJ2-2; 11 bases line up with TRBD1. V was pared by 4 bases and J by 6 bases, with 16 bases of the junction left unmatched. Looked up from germline, CDR1 is PRHDT and CDR2 is FYEKMQ (reference sequence). The CDR3 covers 19 residues.

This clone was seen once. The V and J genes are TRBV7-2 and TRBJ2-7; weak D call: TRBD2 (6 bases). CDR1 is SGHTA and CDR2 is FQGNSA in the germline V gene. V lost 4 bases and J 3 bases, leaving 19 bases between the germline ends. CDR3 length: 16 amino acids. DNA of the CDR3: TGTGCCAGCAGCTCTCCCTCGGGACTCCCCTTCTACGAGCAGTACTTC. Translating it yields CASSSPSGLPFYEQYF.

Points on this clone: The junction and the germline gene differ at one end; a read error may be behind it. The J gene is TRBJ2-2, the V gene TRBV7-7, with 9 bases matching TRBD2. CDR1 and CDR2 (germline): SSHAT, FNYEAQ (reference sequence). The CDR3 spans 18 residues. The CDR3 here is CASSSDSGSSEDTGELFF. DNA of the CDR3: TGTGCTAGCAGCTCCGATAGCGGGAGTTCCGAGGACACCGGGGAGCTGTTTTTT.

CDR3 coding DNA: TGCGCCAGCAGAGTAGCGGGAACAGAGACCCAGTACTTC. Translating gives CASRVAGTETQYF. J is TRBJ2-5 and V is TRBV10-2; 8 bases align to TRBD2. With V trimmed by 6 bases and J by 4 bases, 4 bases remained unmatched. Germline V lookup: CDR1 WSHSY, CDR2 SAAADI. CDR3 length: 13 residues.

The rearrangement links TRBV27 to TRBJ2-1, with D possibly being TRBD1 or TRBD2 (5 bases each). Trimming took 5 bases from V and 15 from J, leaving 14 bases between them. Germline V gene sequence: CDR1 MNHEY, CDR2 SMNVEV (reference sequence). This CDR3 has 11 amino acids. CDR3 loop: CASSGGWSRFF. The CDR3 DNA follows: TGTGCCAGCAGTGGGGGATGGAGCAGGTTCTTC.

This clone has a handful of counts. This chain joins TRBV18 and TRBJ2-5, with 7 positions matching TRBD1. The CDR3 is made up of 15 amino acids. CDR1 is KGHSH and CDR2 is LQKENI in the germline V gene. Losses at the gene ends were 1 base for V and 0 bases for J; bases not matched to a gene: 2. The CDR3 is CASSPLQGYQETQYF. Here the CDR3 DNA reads TGTGCCAGCTCACCACTACAGGGGTACCAAGAGACCCAGTACTTC.

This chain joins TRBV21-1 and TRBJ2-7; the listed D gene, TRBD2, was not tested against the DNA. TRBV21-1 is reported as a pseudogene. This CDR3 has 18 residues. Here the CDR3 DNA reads TGTGCCAGCAGGTCAGGGACACTAGCGGGACTACTGTCCTACGAGCAGTACTTC. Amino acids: CASRSGTLAGLLSYEQYF.

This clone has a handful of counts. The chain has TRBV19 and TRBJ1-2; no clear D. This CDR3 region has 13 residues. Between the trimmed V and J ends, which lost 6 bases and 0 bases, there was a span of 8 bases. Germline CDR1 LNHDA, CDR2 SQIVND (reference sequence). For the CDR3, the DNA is TGTGCCAGTAGGGGCACTACTAACTATGGCTACACCTTC. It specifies CASRGTTNYGYTF.

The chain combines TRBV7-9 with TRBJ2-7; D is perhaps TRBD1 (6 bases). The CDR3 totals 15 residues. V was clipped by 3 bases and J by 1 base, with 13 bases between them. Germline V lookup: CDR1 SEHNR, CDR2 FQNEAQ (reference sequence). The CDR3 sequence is CASSFPGHLSYEQYF. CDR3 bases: TGTGCCAGCAGCTTCCCGGGACACCTATCCTACGAGCAGTACTTC.

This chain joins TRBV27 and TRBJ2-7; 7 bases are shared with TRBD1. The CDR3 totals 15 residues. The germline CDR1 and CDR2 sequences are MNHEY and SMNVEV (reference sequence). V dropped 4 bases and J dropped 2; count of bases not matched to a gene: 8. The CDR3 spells CASSSDRLITYEQYF. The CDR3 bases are TGTGCCAGCAGTTCGGACAGGCTTATTACCTACGAGCAGTACTTC.

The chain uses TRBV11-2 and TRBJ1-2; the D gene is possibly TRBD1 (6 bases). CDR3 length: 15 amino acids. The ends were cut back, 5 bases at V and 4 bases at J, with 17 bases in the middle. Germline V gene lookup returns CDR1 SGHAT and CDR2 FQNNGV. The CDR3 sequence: CASSPVGGASYGYTF. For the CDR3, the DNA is TGTGCCAGCAGCCCCGTGGGGGGCGCGTCCTATGGCTACACCTTC.

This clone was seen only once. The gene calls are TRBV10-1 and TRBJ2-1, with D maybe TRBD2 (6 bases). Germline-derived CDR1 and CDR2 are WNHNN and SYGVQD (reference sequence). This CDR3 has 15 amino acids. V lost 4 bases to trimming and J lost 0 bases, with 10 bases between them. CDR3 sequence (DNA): TGCGCCAGCAGTGGGGCCGGGAGCTCCTACAATGAGCAGTTCTTC. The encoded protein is CASSGAGSSYNEQFF.

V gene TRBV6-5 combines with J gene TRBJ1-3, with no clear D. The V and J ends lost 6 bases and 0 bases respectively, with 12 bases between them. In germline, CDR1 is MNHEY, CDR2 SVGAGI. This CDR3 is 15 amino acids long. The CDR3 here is CASRRTHGSGNTIYF. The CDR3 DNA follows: TGTGCCAGCAGGAGGACTCACGGCTCTGGAAACACCATATATTTT.